This T cell receptor beta chain was documented in a study of T-cell reconstitution after alpha-beta-depleted transplantation in children. This clonotype was found a few times. Preparation of the TCRbeta library was carried out with unique molecular identifiers. TCRdb used MiXCR to reprocess the PCR reads, holding one entry per CDR3 protein. This sample yields about 340,000 distinct CDR3 sequences, of which about 17% are seen a single time; approximately 38% belongs to the top ten. CDR3 length equals 15 residues. V shed 3 bases, J shed 0 bases, and the junction held 6 bases outside the gene matches. Germline V lookup: CDR1 GTSNPN, CDR2 SVGIG (reference sequence).

The V call is TRBV30, the J call TRBJ2-3, with TRBD2 matching over 7 bases. This TCR was recovered from a male patient between 2 and 15 years old who had a stem cell transplant for acute lymphoblastic leukemia, so the T cells may come from the graft donor. The material was PBMCs, mostly from graft donor cells, obtained 360 days after TCRalphabeta/CD19-depleted stem cell transplant. CDR3 coding DNA: TGTGCCTGGAGCCCTAGCGGAGGGAGCACAGATACGCAGTATTTT. Amino acid sequence: CAWSPSGGSTDTQYF.